This passage covers 15 T cell receptor beta chains from one sample sequenced in a study of blood T cell repertoires in COVID-19. Profiling relied on immunoSEQ multiplex PCR, and the TCRdb table lists in-frame clones only, not all of them. The repertoire holds tens of thousands of clones, with 75% to 90% as singletons. Sequencing was carried out using peripheral blood. The receptors were sampled from an elderly woman with active COVID-19.

The chain carries TRBV7-9 and TRBJ2-1; perhaps TRBD2 as D (7 bases). The V gene lost 1 base and the J gene lost 9 bases, with 13 bases spanning the gap. The CDR3 has 14 amino acids. The germline gives CDR1 SEHNR, CDR2 FQNEAQ (reference sequence). As DNA, the CDR3 is TGTGCCAGCAGCTTAGGGGCAGGGGAGGGTGAGCAGTTCTTC. Protein sequence: CASSLGAGEGEQFF.

This clone has just a few counts. This rearrangement joins TRBV5-1 to TRBJ2-2, with D perhaps TRBD1 (6 bases). Trimming removed 5 bases at V and 5 bases at J, with 13 bases between. The CDR3 consists of 14 residues. The germline V gene has CDR1 SGHRS and CDR2 YFSETQ. CDR3 residues: CASRVRGGTGELFF. CDR3 DNA: TGCGCCAGCAGAGTCAGGGGTGGGACCGGGGAGCTGTTTTTT.

V is TRBV5-1 and J is TRBJ1-2; a possible D gene is TRBD1 (6 bases). The CDR3 consists of 16 residues. The V and J ends lost 4 bases and 4 bases respectively, with 20 bases between them. CDR1 and CDR2 (germline): SGHRS, YFSETQ. The CDR3: CASSPGTSTTSYGYTF. The CDR3 nucleotides read TGCGCCAGCAGCCCAGGGACATCAACCACGAGCTATGGCTACACCTTC.

V gene TRBV7-2 combines with J gene TRBJ2-1; D remains unclear. Looked up from germline, CDR1 is SGHTA and CDR2 is FQGNSA. Trimming left V 5 bases short and J 10 bases short, with 9 bases between. This CDR3 spans 11 amino acids. This CDR3 is CASSPSAEQFF. The CDR3 DNA reads as TGTGCCAGCAGCCCCTCCGCGGAGCAGTTCTTC.

The V call is TRBV7-9, the J call TRBJ2-1, with 8 nucleotides matching TRBD2. Losses at the gene ends were 5 bases for V and 0 bases for J; bases not matched to a gene: 9. Germline V CDR1 and CDR2: SEHNR, FQNEAQ (reference sequence). This CDR3 has 17 amino acids. CDR3 amino acids: CASSPTGGLGSYNEQFF. The DNA of the CDR3 is TGTGCCAGCAGCCCTACGGGGGGACTAGGCTCCTACAATGAGCAGTTCTTC. Complete variable domain (other parts from reference TRBV7-9 and TRBJ2-1): DTGVSQNPRHKITKRGQNVTFRCDPISEHNRLYWYRQTLGQGPEFLTYFQNEAQLEKSRLLSDRFSAERPKGSFSTLEIQRTEQGDSAMYLCASSPTGGLGSYNEQFFGPGTRLTVL.

Here the CDR3 DNA reads TGTGCCAGCAGTCTTCAAAGGACTAGCGTCAATGAGCAGTTCTTC. It yields the protein CASSLQRTSVNEQFF. The chain joins TRBV6-2 or TRBV6-3 to TRBJ2-1; 9 positions match TRBD2. Trimming cost V 5 bases and J 6 bases; bases outside gene matches: 8. The CDR3 runs 15 residues. CDR1 and CDR2 from the germline V gene are MNHEY and SVGEGT.

The chain carries TRBV19 and TRBJ1-2; D gene unclear. CDR3 length equals 13 residues. The V end lost 1 base, the J end lost 4 bases, and 7 bases lay between the germline ends. The germline V gene encodes CDR1 LNHDA and CDR2 SQIVND (reference sequence). CDR3 sequence reads: CASSIGRGYGYTF. CDR3 in DNA: TGTGCCAGTAGTATAGGCCGGGGCTATGGCTACACCTTC.

Regarding this clone: Other DNA variants within this sample encode the same CDR3. The V gene is TRBV19, the J gene TRBJ2-2; 7 nucleotides agree with TRBD1. Germline V gene lookup returns CDR1 LNHDA and CDR2 SQIVND (reference sequence). J was trimmed by 0 bases and V by 7 bases; bases with no gene match: 5. This CDR3 has 15 amino acids. The CDR3 DNA sequence: TGTGCCAGTACCCCCGGGACAGCGAACACCGGGGAGCTGTTTTTT. Translating it yields CASTPGTANTGELFF.

The chain links TRBV9 to TRBJ2-1, with 9 bases aligning to TRBD1. In germline, CDR1 is SGDLS, CDR2 YYNGEE. Trimming removed 4 bases from V and 2 bases from J; junction bases left unmatched: 7. This CDR3 spans 16 amino acids. The CDR3 protein is CASSLRGDRAYNEQFF. CDR3 nucleotides: TGTGCCAGCAGCCTGCGTGGGGACAGGGCCTACAATGAGCAGTTCTTC.

Details on this clone: At one end, the junction sequence differs from germline, possibly due to a read error. This chain joins TRBV7-9 and TRBJ1-1; the D gene is possibly TRBD1 (5 bases). The CDR3 contains 9 residues. Per germline, CDR1 SEHNR and CDR2 FQNEAQ (reference sequence). This CDR3 reads CASSLRQGF. The CDR3 DNA sequence: TGTGCCAGCAGCTTACGGCAGGGCTTT.

A single count supports this clone. The chain is built from TRBV7-6 and TRBJ1-6; D is uncertain. The CDR3 consists of 15 residues. CDR1 and CDR2 from the germline V gene are SGHVS and FNYEAQ. With 5 bases removed from V and 3 bases from J, the gap between germline ends came to 11 bases. Here the CDR3 DNA reads TGTGCCAGCAGCGCCGAGACTAACTATAATTCACCCCTCCACTTT. As protein: CASSAETNYNSPLHF.

V gene TRBV27 combines with J gene TRBJ1-2; 8 bases are a match to TRBD1. Trimming removed 6 bases from V and 4 bases from J; junction bases left unmatched: 4. There are 13 residues in the CDR3. Germline CDR1 is MNHEY and CDR2 is SMNVEV (reference sequence). The CDR3 region has the DNA TGTGCCAGCAGCCAGGACAGGGCCTATGGCTACACCTTC. Its translation: CASSQDRAYGYTF.

V and J are TRBV11-3 and TRBJ2-1, with TRBD2 matching over 7 bases. After removal of 1 base from V and 1 base from J, the junction contained 7 bases not matched to a gene. The CDR3 sequence is 17 residues long. Per the germline V gene, CDR1 is SGHNT and CDR2 is YENEEA. CDR3 in amino acids: CASSLASRGSSYNEQFF. For the CDR3, the DNA is TGTGCCAGCAGCTTAGCATCCCGCGGGAGTTCCTACAATGAGCAGTTCTTC.

The rearrangement uses TRBV4-1 and TRBJ2-7, with 10 bases matching TRBD1. Germline V gene data show CDR1 as MGHRA and CDR2 as YSYEKL. With V trimmed by 1 base and J by 2 bases, 5 bases remained unmatched. The CDR3 has 16 amino acids. The DNA of the CDR3 is TGCGCCAGCAGCCAAGGTGAGGGACAGGGGACCTACGAGCAGTACTTC. Translating it yields CASSQGEGQGTYEQYF.

This chain links TRBV6-2 or TRBV6-3 with TRBJ2-7; D might be TRBD2 (5 bases). Germline lookup yields CDR1 MNHEY and CDR2 SVGEGT. Between the trimmed V and J ends, which lost 6 bases and 4 bases, there was a span of 7 bases. There are 11 residues in the CDR3. This CDR3 reads CASSRGYEQYF. CDR3 bases: TGTGCCAGCAGCAGAGGGTACGAGCAGTACTTC.